These 15 T cell receptor beta chains were sequenced from one sample in a study of T cells after yellow fever vaccination. TCRdb recomputed calls from the 5' RACE reads with MiXCR, one row per CDR3 protein. The sample has around 500,000 distinct CDR3 sequences; around a fifth are singletons. The starting material was PBMCs, obtained roughly 20 days after the first yellow fever vaccination. These receptors originate from a man between 18 and 35 years old who received the YFV17D yellow fever vaccine.

This clonotype showed up just a few times. The chain recombines TRBV4-2 with TRBJ2-2; TRBD1 aligns across 11 bases. The germline V gene has CDR1 LGHNA and CDR2 YNFKEQ. Trimming removed 0 bases from V and 5 bases from J; junction bases left unmatched: 8. This CDR3 is 18 amino acids long. The CDR3 DNA follows: TGTGCCAGCAGCCAAGATCGGGGGACAGGGGGTTTAACCGGGGAGCTGTTTTTT. It is translated as CASSQDRGTGGLTGELFF.

V gene TRBV2 combines with J gene TRBJ1-2; no reliable D call. The CDR3 spans 11 residues. The germline gives CDR1 SNHLY, CDR2 FYNNEI. V was cut by 6 bases and J by 4 bases, with 6 bases left in between. CDR3 amino acids: CASREVYGYTF. The CDR3, as DNA: TGTGCCAGCAGAGAGGTCTATGGCTACACCTTC. The variable domain in full, with the rest retrieved from reference TRBV2 and TRBJ1-2, is EPEVTQTPSHQVTQMGQEVILRCVPISNHLYFYWYRQILGQKVEFLVSFYNNEISEKSEIFDDQFSVERPDGSNFTLKIRSTKLEDSAMYFCASREVYGYTFGSGTRLTVV.

The chain's CDR3 is CASSLGDMPLNEQFF. For the CDR3, the DNA is TGTGCCAGCAGTTTGGGGGACATGCCGCTCAATGAGCAGTTCTTC. This chain connects TRBV12-3 or TRBV12-4 to TRBJ2-1; D is possibly TRBD1 (6 bases). V was trimmed by 3 bases and J by 6 bases, leaving 15 bases between them. This CDR3 contains 15 residues.

This clonotype has a single count. The rearrangement links TRBV4-1 to TRBJ1-3; the D is unclear. The CDR3 has 15 residues. The V end was cut by 3 bases, the J end by 4 bases, with 13 bases between. Germline assignment: CDR1 MGHRA and CDR2 YSYEKL. The DNA of the CDR3 is TGCGCCAGCAGCCAGTACAGACTCTCGGGAAACACCATATATTTT. Encoded protein: CASSQYRLSGNTIYF.

The chain combines TRBV20-1 with TRBJ1-5; tentatively, D is TRBD1 (5 bases). CDR1 is DFQATT, CDR2 SNEGSKA, per germline (reference sequence). Trimming left V 6 bases short and J 4 bases short, with 10 bases between. The length of the CDR3 is 12 residues. The CDR3 loop reads CSARQLNQPQHF. As DNA, the CDR3 is TGCAGTGCACGACAGCTTAATCAGCCCCAGCATTTT.

The chain combines TRBV11-3 with TRBJ2-5, with D maybe TRBD1 (6 bases). There are 17 residues in the CDR3. CDR1 SGHNT and CDR2 YENEEA come from the germline V gene. V was clipped by 6 bases and J by 5 bases, with 25 bases between them. This CDR3 is CASRPIQHHRAKETQYF. The CDR3 DNA sequence: TGTGCCAGCAGACCTATACAACACCACAGGGCCAAGGAGACCCAGTACTTC.

Only a few counts were recorded for this clonotype. J is TRBJ1-2 and V is TRBV5-1; the match to TRBD1 covers 7 bases. Germline V gene sequence: CDR1 SGHRS, CDR2 YFSETQ. The CDR3 covers 15 residues. V trimming: 4 bases; J trimming: 5 bases; junction bases outside the gene matches: 11. The CDR3 nucleotides read TGCGCCAGCAGCACTACAGGGGCCGGTAAATATGGCTACACCTTC. Translated, it gives CASSTTGAGKYGYTF.

The V and J genes are TRBV12-3 or TRBV12-4 and TRBJ2-7; 10 bases agree with TRBD1. The CDR3 sequence is 16 residues long. The J segment lost 0 bases and the V segment lost 5 bases, leaving 7 bases of the junction unmatched. The CDR3 loop is CASSLPGTGDSYEQYV. DNA for the CDR3: TGTGCCAGCAGTCTGCCCGGGACAGGGGACTCCTACGAGCAGTACGTC.

This clonotype was recorded a few times. This chain links TRBV7-9 with TRBJ2-5; no clear D gene. This CDR3 region has 12 residues. Germline V gives CDR1 SEHNR, CDR2 FQNEAQ (reference sequence). V dropped 5 bases and J dropped 1 base, with 5 bases sitting between them. The CDR3 reads CASSPPQETQYF. For the CDR3, the DNA is TGTGCCAGCAGCCCCCCCCAAGAGACCCAGTACTTC. Looking up the rest from reference TRBV7-9 and TRBJ2-5 gives the full variable domain: DTGVSQNPRHKITKRGQNVTFRCDPISEHNRLYWYRQTLGQGPEFLTYFQNEAQLEKSRLLSDRFSAERPKGSFSTLEIQRTEQGDSAMYLCASSPPQETQYFGPGTRLLVL.

V and J are TRBV5-8 and TRBJ2-5; no clear D gene. The CDR3 extends over 17 amino acids. Germline V gives CDR1 SGHTS, CDR2 YDEGEE. V shed 0 bases and J shed 4 bases, with 19 bases lying between them. Written as DNA, the CDR3 is TGTGCCAGCAGCTTGGTCGTTTTATCCCGTTCGGGAGAGACCCAGTACTTC. Amino acid sequence: CASSLVVLSRSGETQYF.

This clonotype was picked up a small number of times. The CDR3 here is CASRVADTQYF. For the CDR3, the DNA is TGTGCCAGCAGGGTGGCAGATACGCAGTATTTT. The chain uses TRBV11-2 and TRBJ2-3; D is undetermined. The germline V gene has CDR1 SGHAT and CDR2 FQNNGV. The ends were cut back, 6 bases at V and 4 bases at J, with 5 bases in the middle. The CDR3 has 11 residues.

Only a few counts were recorded for this clonotype. The chain links TRBV12-3 or TRBV12-4 to TRBJ2-3; TRBD1 matches 8 bases. The CDR3 is 16 amino acids. J was trimmed by 2 bases and V by 3 bases; bases with no gene match: 7. The chain's CDR3 is CASSFLGTGYTDTQYF. The CDR3 nucleotides are TGTGCCAGCAGTTTCCTCGGGACAGGATACACAGATACGCAGTATTTT.

The chain recombines TRBV14 with TRBJ2-1; 10 bases agree with TRBD2. The V gene's germline CDR1 is SGHDN and CDR2 FVKESK. The junction had 7 bases not matched to a gene; V was cut back by 4 bases and J by 7 bases. This CDR3 region has 15 residues. CDR3 in DNA: TGTGCCAGCAGCCCCCTGAGCGGGGGGGCGAATGAGCAGTTCTTC. Translation: CASSPLSGGANEQFF.

The chain combines TRBV5-1 with TRBJ2-1; the D gene could be TRBD1 or TRBD2 (5 bases each). The V gene lost 0 bases and the J gene lost 6 bases, with 10 bases spanning the gap. The CDR3 covers 14 residues. The germline gives CDR1 SGHRS, CDR2 YFSETQ. The CDR3 is CASSLAQGVNEQFF. The CDR3 DNA follows: TGCGCCAGCAGCTTGGCCCAGGGAGTCAATGAGCAGTTCTTC. Full variable domain (missing parts from reference TRBV5-1 and TRBJ2-1): KAGVTQTPRYLIKTRGQQVTLSCSPISGHRSVSWYQQTPGQGLQFLFEYFSETQRNKGNFPGRFSGRQFSNSRSEMNVSTLELGDSALYLCASSLAQGVNEQFFGPGTRLTVL.

J is TRBJ2-7 and V is TRBV6-6; D is unresolved. The CDR3 totals 11 residues. The V end lost 5 bases, the J end lost 3 bases, and 5 bases lay between the germline ends. Germline V gives CDR1 MNHNY, CDR2 SVGAGI (reference sequence). In nucleotides, the CDR3 is TGTGCCAGCAGTAACTACTACGAGCAGTACGTC. Amino acid sequence: CASSNYYEQYV.